This T cell receptor (beta chain) originates from a study of blood T cell repertoires in COVID-19. In the original workflow: Estimation of nucleated cell counts was performed using reference gene primer amplification. Using immunoSEQ multiplex PCR, the repertoire was profiled, and TCRdb retains in-frame clones only, with some absent. V, J and clone size derive from that table, while D and trimming were established from the DNA sequence. Of 50,000 or so clones in the sample, approximately 83% were seen once. The germline V gene has CDR1 SGHTA and CDR2 FQGNSA. The CDR3 loop spans 15 amino acids. V lost 6 bases to trimming and J lost 2 bases, with 13 bases between them. This clone was seen a single time.

V usage is TRBV7-2 and J usage is TRBJ2-2; possible D gene TRBD2, 5 bases. Sequenced material: peripheral blood. This TCR derives from a man aged 35 to 55 with acute or convalescent COVID-19. The CDR3, as DNA: TGTGCCAGCAGGTCGAGGGCAGTTAACACCGGGGAGCTGTTTTTT. Its translation is CASRSRAVNTGELFF.